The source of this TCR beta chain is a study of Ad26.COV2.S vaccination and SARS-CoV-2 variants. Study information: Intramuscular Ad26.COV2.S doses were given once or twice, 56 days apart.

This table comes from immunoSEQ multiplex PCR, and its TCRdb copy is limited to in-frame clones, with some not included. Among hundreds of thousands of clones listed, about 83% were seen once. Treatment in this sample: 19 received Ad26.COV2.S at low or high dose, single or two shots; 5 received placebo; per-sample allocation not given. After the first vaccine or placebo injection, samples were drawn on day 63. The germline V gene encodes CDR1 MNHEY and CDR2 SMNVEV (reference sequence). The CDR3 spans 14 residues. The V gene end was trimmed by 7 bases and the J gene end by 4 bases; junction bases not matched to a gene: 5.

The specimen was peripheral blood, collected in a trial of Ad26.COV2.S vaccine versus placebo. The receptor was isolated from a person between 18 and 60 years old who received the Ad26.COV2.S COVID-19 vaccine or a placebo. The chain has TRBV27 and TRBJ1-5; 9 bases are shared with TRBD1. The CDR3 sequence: CASTSGQGNQPQHF. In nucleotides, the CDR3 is TGTGCCAGCACCTCGGGACAGGGTAATCAGCCCCAGCATTTT.